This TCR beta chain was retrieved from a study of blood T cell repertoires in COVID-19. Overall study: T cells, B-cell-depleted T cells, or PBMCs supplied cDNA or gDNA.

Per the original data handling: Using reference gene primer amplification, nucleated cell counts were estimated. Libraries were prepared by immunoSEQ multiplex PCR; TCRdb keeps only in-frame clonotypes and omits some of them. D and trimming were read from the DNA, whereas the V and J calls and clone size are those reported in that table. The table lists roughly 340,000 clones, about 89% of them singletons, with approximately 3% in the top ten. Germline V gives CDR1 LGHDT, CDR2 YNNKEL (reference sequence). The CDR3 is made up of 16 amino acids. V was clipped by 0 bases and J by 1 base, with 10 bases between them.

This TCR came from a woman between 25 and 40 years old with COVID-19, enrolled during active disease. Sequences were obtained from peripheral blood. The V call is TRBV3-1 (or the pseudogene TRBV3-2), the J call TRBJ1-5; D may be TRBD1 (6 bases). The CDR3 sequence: CASSQDYRDSNQPQHF. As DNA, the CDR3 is TGTGCCAGCAGCCAAGATTACAGGGACAGCAATCAGCCCCAGCATTTT.